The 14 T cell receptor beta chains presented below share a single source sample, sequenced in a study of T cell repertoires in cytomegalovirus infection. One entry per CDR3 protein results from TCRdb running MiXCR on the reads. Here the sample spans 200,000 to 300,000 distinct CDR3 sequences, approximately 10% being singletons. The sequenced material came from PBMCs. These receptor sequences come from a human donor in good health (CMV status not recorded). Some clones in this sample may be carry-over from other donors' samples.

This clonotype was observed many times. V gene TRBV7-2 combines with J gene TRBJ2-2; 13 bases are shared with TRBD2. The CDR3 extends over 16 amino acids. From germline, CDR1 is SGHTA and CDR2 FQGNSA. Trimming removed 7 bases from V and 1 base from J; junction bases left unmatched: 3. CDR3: CASTGLAGENTGELFF. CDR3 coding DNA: TGTGCCAGCACTGGACTAGCGGGGGAGAACACCGGGGAGCTGTTTTTT.

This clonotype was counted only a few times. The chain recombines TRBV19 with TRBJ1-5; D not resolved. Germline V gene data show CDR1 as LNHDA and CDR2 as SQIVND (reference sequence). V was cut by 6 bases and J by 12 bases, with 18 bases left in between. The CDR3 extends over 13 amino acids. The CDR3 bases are TGTGCCAGTAGCCTTTTGAGATTGGGCTACCAGCATTTT. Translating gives CASSLLRLGYQHF. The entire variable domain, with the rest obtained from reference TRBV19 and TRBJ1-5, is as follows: DGGITQSPKYLFRKEGQNVTLSCEQNLNHDAMYWYRQDPGQGLRLIYYSQIVNDFQKGDIAEGYSVSREKKESFPLTVTSAQKNPTAFYLCASSLLRLGYQHFGDGTRLSIL.

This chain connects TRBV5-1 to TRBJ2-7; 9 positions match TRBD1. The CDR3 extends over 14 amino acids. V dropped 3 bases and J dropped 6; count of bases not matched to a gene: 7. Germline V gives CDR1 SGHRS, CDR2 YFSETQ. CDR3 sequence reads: CASSWGQGASEQYF. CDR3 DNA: TGCGCCAGCAGCTGGGGACAGGGAGCATCCGAGCAGTACTTC.

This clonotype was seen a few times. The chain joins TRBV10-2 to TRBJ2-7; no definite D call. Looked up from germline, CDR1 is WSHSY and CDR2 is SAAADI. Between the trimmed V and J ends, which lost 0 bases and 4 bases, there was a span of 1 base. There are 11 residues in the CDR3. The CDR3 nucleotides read TGCGCCAGCAGTGAGTCGTACGAGCAGTACTTC. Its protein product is CASSESYEQYF.

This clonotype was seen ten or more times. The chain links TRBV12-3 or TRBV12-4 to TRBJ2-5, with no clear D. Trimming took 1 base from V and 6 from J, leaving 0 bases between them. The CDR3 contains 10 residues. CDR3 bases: TGTGCCAGCAGTTTAGAGACCCAGTACTTC. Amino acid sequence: CASSLETQYF.

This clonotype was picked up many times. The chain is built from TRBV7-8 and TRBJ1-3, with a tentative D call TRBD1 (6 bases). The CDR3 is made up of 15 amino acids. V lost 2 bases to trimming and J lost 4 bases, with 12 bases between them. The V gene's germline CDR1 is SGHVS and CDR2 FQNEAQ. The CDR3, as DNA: TGTGCCAGCAGCTTAAACAGGGTATTAGGAAACACCATATATTTT. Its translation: CASSLNRVLGNTIYF.

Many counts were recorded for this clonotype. The CDR3 here is CASEGSKNYGYTF. The CDR3 coding sequence is TGTGCCAGCGAGGGCAGTAAAAACTATGGCTACACCTTC. The chain is built from TRBV7-9 and TRBJ1-2; D call uncertain. V lost 8 bases and J lost 2, with 12 bases in between. The CDR3 is 13 amino acids. Per the germline V gene, CDR1 is SEHNR and CDR2 is FQNEAQ (reference sequence).

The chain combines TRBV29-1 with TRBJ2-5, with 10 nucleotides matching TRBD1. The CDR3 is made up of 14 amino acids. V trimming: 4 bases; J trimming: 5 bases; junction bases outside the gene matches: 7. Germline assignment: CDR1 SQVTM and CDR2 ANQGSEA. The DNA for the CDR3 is TGCAGCGTTGTCCCGGGACAGGGGACGGAGACCCAGTACTTC. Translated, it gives CSVVPGQGTETQYF.

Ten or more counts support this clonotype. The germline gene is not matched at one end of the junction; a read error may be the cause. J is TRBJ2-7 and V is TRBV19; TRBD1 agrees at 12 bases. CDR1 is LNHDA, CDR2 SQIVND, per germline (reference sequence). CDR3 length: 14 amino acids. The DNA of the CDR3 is TGTGCCAGTAGCACCGGGACAGGGGGCTACGGGCAGTACTTC. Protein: CASSTGTGGYGQYF.

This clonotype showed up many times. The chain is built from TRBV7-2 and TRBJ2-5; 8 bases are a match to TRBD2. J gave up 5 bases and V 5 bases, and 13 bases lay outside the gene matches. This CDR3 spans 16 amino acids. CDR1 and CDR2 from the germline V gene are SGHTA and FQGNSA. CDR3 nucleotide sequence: TGTGCCAGCAGCCCTGTTTTCGGGGGGGGCCGGGAGACCCAGTACTTC. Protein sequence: CASSPVFGGGRETQYF.

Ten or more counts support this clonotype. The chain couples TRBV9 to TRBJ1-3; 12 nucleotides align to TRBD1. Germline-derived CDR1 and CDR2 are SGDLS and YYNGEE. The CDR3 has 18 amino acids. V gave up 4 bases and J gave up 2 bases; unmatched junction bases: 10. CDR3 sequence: CASSSPPGQGATGNTIYF. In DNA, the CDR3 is TGTGCCAGCAGCTCCCCTCCGGGACAGGGGGCGACTGGAAACACCATATATTTT.

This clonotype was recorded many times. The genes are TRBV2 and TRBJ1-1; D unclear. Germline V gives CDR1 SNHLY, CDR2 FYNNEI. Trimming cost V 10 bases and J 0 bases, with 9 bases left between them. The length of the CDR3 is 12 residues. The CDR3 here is CATSEMNTEAFF. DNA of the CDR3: TGTGCCACCTCCGAGATGAACACTGAAGCTTTCTTT.

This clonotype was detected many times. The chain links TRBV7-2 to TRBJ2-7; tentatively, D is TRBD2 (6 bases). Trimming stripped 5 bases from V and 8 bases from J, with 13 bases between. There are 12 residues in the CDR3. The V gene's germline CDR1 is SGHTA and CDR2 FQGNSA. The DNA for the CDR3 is TGTGCCAGCAGCCTAGGGGACTTCCAGCAGTACTTC. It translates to CASSLGDFQQYF. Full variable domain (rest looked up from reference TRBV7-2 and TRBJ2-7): GAGVSQSPSNKVTEKGKDVELRCDPISGHTALYWYRQSLGQGLEFLIYFQGNSAPDKSGLPSDRFSAERTGGSVSTLTIQRTQQEDSAVYLCASSLGDFQQYFGPGTRLTVT.

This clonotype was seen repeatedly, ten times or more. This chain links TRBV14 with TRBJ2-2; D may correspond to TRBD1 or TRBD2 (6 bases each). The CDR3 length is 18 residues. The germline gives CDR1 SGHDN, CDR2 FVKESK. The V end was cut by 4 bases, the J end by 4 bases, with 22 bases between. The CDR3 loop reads CASSPLKGIRGGTGELFF. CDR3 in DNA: TGTGCCAGCAGCCCCCTAAAGGGCATCAGGGGAGGCACCGGGGAGCTGTTTTTT.